A single sample gave rise to the 4 T cell receptor beta chains below, sequenced in a study of CD8 T cells in Susac syndrome. RNA in amounts of roughly 0.5 to 1 ug was reverse transcribed with random hexamers. TCRdb reprocessed the immunoSEQ multiplex PCR reads via MiXCR and lists one record per CDR3 protein. The data hold 180,000 or so distinct CDR3 sequences, with about 94% observed a single time. The sequencing sample was made of CD4+ T cells from PBMCs. Every receptor here comes from a human donor in good health.

V usage is TRBV12-3 or TRBV12-4 and J usage is TRBJ2-3; no reliable D call. There are 14 residues in the CDR3. The germline V and J ends were trimmed by 5 bases and 4 bases, with 13 bases remaining between them. Written as DNA, the CDR3 is TGTGCCAGCAGTCAGGACCTTCCCCCAGATACGCAGTATTTT. Its protein is CASSQDLPPDTQYF.

J is TRBJ1-3 and V is TRBV20-1, with 10 bases matching TRBD1. The germline gives CDR1 DFQATT, CDR2 SNEGSKA (reference sequence). This CDR3 spans 13 amino acids. Trimming took 5 bases from V and 3 from J; bases not matched to a gene: 1. CDR3 sequence: CSARTGGGNTIYF. The CDR3 DNA reads TGCAGTGCTCGGACAGGGGGTGGAAACACCATATATTTT.

The sample holds one count of this clonotype. This chain joins TRBV5-1 and TRBJ2-4, with TRBD2 as a possible D gene (5 bases). Germline CDR1 and CDR2: SGHRS and YFSETQ. Trimming took 4 bases from V and 1 from J, leaving 6 bases between them. This CDR3 has 13 residues. The CDR3 sequence is CASSEGAKNIQYF. CDR3 bases: TGCGCCAGCAGCGAGGGTGCCAAAAACATTCAGTACTTC.

This sequence joins TRBV25-1 and TRBJ2-5; no reliable D call. The V gene lost 7 bases and the J gene lost 0 bases, with 9 bases spanning the gap. Germline V CDR1 and CDR2: MGHDK, SYGVNS. CDR3 length: 13 amino acids. Here the CDR3 reads CASKKPNQETQYF. DNA of the CDR3: TGTGCCAGCAAGAAACCAAACCAAGAGACCCAGTACTTC. The full variable domain, with the rest looked up from reference TRBV25-1 and TRBJ2-5, is EADIYQTPRYLVIGTGKKITLECSQTMGHDKMYWYQQDPGMELHLIHYSYGVNSTEKGDLSSESTVSRIRTEHFPLTLESARPSHTSQYLCASKKPNQETQYFGPGTRLLVL.